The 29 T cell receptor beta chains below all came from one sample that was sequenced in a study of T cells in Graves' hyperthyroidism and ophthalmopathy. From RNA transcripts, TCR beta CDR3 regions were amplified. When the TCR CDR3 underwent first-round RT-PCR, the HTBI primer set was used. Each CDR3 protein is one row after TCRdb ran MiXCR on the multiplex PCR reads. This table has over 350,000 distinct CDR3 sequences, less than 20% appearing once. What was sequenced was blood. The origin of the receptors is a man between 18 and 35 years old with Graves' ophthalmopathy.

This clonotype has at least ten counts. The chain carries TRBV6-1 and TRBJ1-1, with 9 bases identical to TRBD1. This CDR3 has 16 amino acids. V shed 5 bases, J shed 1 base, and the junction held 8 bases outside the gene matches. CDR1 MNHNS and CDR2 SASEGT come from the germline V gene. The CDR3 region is CASSYLPGQGNTEAFF. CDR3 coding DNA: TGTGCCAGCAGTTACCTCCCGGGACAGGGGAACACTGAAGCTTTCTTT.

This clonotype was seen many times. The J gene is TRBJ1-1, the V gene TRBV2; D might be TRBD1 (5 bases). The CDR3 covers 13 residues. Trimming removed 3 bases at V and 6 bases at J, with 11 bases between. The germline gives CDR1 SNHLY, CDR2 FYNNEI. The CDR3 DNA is TGTGCCAGCAGTGAGAGGGGCAGGGCTGAAGCTTTCTTT. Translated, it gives CASSERGRAEAFF.

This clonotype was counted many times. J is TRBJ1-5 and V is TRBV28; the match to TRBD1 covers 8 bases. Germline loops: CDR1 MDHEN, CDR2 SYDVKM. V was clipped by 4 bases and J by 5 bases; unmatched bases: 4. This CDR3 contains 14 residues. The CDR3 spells CASSSGTGHQPQHF. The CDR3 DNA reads TGTGCCAGCAGTTCCGGGACAGGCCATCAGCCCCAGCATTTT.

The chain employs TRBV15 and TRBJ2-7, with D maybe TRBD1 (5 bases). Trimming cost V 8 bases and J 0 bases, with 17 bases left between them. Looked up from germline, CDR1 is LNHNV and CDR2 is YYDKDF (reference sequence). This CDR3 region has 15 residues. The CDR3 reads CATGLYGQPSYEQYF. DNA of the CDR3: TGTGCCACCGGGCTTTATGGACAACCCTCCTACGAGCAGTACTTC.

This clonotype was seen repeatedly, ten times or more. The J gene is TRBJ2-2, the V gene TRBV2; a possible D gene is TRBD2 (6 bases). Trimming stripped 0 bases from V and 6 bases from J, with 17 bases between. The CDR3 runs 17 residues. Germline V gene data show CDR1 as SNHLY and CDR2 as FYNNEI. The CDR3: CASSEALLGSGAGELFF. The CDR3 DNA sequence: TGTGCCAGCAGTGAAGCGCTTTTAGGCTCGGGGGCCGGGGAGCTGTTTTTT.

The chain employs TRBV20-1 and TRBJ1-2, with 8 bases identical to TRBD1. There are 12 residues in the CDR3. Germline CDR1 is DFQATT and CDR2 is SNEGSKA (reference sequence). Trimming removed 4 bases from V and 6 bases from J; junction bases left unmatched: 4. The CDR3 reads CSATPGGDGYTF. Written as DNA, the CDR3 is TGCAGTGCTACCCCAGGGGGCGATGGCTACACCTTC.

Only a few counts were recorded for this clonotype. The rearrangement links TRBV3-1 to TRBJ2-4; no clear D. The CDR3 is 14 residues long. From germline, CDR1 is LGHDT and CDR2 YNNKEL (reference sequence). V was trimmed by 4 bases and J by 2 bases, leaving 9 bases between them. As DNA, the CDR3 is TGTGCCAGCAGCCCCGGTTTAACCAAAAACATTCAGTACTTC. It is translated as CASSPGLTKNIQYF. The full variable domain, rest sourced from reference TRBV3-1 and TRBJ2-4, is DTAVSQTPKYLVTQMGNDKSIKCEQNLGHDTMYWYKQDSKKFLKIMFSYNNKELIINETVPNRFSPKSPDKAHLNLHINSLELGDSAVYFCASSPGLTKNIQYFGAGTRLSVL.

CDR3 region: CASRPSGGRQETQYF. The CDR3 DNA reads as TGTGCCAGCAGACCCAGTGGGGGCCGCCAAGAGACCCAGTACTTC. The rearrangement links TRBV7-3 to TRBJ2-5; perhaps TRBD1 as D (6 bases). The CDR3 covers 15 residues. The V gene's germline CDR1 is SGHTA and CDR2 FQGTGA. V lost 6 bases, J lost 1 base, and 15 bases lay in between.

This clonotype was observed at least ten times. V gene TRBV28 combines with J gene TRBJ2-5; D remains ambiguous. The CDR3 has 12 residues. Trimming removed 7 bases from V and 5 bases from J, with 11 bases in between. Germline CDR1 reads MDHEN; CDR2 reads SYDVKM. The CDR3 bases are TGTGCCAGCAATGATCTGGGCGAGACCCAGTACTTC. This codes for CASNDLGETQYF.

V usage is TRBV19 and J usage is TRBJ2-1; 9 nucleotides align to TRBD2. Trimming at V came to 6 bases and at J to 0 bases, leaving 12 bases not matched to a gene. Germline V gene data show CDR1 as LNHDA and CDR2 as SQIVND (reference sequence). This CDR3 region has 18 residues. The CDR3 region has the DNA TGTGCCAGTAGGCGCCACGGGGGCGGGGGGGCCTCCTACAATGAGCAGTTCTTC. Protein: CASRRHGGGGASYNEQFF.

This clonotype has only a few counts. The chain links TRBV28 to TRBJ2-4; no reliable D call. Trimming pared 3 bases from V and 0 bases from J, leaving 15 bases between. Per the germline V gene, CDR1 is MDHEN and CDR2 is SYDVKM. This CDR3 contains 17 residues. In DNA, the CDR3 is TGTGCCAGCAGTTTCGCAGCTGATTTTTTAGCCAAAAACATTCAGTACTTC. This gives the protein CASSFAADFLAKNIQYF. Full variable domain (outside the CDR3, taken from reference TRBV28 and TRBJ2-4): DVKVTQSSRYLVKRTGEKVFLECVQDMDHENMFWYRQDPGLGLRLIYFSYDVKMKEKGDIPEGYSVSREKKERFSLILESASTNQTSMYLCASSFAADFLAKNIQYFGAGTRLSVL.

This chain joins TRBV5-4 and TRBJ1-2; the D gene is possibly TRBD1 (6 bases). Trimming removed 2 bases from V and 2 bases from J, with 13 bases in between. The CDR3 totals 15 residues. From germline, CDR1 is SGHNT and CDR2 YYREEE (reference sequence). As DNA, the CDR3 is TGTGCCAGCAGCTTTTACACAGGGACGAACTATGGCTACACCTTC. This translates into CASSFYTGTNYGYTF.

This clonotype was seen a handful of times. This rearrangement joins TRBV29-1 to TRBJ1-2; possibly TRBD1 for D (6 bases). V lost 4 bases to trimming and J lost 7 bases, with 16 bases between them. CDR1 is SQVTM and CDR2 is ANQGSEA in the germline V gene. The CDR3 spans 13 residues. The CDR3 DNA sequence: TGCAGCGTTGTTGGGGGGCTTTCGGCTGGCTACACCTTC. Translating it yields CSVVGGLSAGYTF.

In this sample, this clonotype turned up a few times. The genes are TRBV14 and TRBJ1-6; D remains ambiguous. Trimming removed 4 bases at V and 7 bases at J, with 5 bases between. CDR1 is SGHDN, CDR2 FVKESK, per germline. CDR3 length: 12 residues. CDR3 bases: TGTGCCAGCAGCCGGCCGAATTCACCCCTCCACTTT. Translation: CASSRPNSPLHF.

Here the CDR3 DNA reads TGTGCCAGCAGCTTAGGGGCAGGGGGCCGGGGCACTGAAGCTTTCTTT. It yields the protein CASSLGAGGRGTEAFF. V gene TRBV7-8 combines with J gene TRBJ1-1, with 8 positions matching TRBD1. This CDR3 region has 16 residues. Germline CDR1 and CDR2: SGHVS and FQNEAQ. After removal of 1 base from V and 4 bases from J, the junction contained 8 bases not matched to a gene. The whole variable domain, filled in from reference TRBV7-8 and TRBJ1-1, reads GAGVSQSPRYKVAKRGQDVALRCDPISGHVSLFWYQQALGQGPEFLTYFQNEAQLDKSGLPSDRFFAERPEGSVSTLKIQRTQQEDSAVYLCASSLGAGGRGTEAFFGQGTRLTVV.

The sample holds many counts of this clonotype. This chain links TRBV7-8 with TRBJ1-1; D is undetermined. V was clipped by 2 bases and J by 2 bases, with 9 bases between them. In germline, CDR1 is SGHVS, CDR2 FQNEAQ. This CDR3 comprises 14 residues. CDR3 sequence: CASSLLHGNTEAFF. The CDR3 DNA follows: TGTGCCAGCAGCTTACTTCATGGAAACACTGAAGCTTTCTTT.

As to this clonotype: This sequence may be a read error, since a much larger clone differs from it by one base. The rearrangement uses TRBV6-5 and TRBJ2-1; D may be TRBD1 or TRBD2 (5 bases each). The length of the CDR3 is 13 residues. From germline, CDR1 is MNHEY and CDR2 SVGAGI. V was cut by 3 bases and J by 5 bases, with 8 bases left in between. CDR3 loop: CASSYGGHNEQFF. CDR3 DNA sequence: TGTGCCAGCAGTTATGGGGGACACAATGAGCAGTTCTTC.

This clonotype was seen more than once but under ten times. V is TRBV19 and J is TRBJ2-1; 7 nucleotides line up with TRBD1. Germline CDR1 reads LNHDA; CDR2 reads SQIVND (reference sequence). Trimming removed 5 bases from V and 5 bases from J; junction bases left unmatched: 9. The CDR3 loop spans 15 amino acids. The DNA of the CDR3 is TGTGCCAGTAGTCTTACGGGACAGAATCACAATGAGCAGTTCTTC. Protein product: CASSLTGQNHNEQFF.

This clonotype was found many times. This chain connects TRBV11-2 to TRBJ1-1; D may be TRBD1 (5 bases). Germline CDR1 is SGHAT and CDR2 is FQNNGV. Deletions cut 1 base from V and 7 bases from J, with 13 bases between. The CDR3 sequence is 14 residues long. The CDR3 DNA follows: TGTGCCAGCAGCTTAGGGGGCCTCAGGAGTGAAGCTTTCTTT. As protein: CASSLGGLRSEAFF.

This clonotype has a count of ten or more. The CDR3 region is CSARNRDGSYGYTF. Written as DNA, the CDR3 is TGCAGTGCTAGAAACCGGGACGGCTCCTATGGCTACACCTTC. This chain joins TRBV20-1 and TRBJ1-2; possibly TRBD1 for D (5 bases). The CDR3 spans 14 residues. Looked up from germline, CDR1 is DFQATT and CDR2 is SNEGSKA (reference sequence). Trimming left V 2 bases short and J 4 bases short, with 14 bases between.

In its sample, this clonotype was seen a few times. CDR3 region: CASSSDRGQNEAFF. CDR3 sequence (DNA): TGCGCCAGCAGCAGTGACAGGGGGCAAAATGAAGCTTTCTTT. This chain joins TRBV5-1 and TRBJ1-1, with TRBD1 matching 10 bases. V gave up 4 bases and J gave up 7 bases; unmatched junction bases: 7. The CDR3 totals 14 residues. From germline, CDR1 is SGHRS and CDR2 YFSETQ. The variable domain in full, with the rest retrieved from reference TRBV5-1 and TRBJ1-1, is KAGVTQTPRYLIKTRGQQVTLSCSPISGHRSVSWYQQTPGQGLQFLFEYFSETQRNKGNFPGRFSGRQFSNSRSEMNVSTLELGDSALYLCASSSDRGQNEAFFGQGTRLTVV.

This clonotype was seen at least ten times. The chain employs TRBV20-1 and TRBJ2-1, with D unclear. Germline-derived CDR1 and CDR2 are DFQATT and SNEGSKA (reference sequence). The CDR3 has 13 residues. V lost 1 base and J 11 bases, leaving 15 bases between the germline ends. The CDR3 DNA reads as TGCAGTGCTAGAGCCGAGCGTGATTATCAGCAGTTCTTC. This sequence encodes CSARAERDYQQFF.

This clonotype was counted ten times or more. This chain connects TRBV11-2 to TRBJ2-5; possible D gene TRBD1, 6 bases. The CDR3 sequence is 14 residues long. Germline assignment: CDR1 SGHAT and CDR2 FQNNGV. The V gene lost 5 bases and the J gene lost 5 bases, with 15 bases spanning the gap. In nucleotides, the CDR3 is TGTGCCAGCAGCCCTACAGGGTACAAGGAGACCCAGTACTTC. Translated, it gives CASSPTGYKETQYF.

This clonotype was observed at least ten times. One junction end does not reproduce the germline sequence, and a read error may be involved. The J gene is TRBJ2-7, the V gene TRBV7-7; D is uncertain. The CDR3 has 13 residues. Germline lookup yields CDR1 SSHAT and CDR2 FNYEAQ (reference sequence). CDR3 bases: TGTGCTAGCAGCCCCAACCGTGGTCAGGAGCAGTACTTC. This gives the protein CASSPNRGQEQYF.

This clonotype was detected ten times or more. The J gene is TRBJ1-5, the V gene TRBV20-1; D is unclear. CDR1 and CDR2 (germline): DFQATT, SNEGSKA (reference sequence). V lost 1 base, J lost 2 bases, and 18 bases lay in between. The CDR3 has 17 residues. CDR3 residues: CSARVPQKGGGNQPQHF. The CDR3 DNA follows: TGCAGTGCTAGAGTACCCCAGAAGGGTGGCGGCAATCAGCCCCAGCATTTT.

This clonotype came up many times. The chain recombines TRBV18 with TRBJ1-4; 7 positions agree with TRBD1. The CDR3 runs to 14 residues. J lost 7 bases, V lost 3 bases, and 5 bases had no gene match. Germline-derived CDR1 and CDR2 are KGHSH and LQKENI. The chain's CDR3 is CASSPEGAREKLFF. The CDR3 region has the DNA TGTGCCAGCTCACCGGAGGGGGCACGTGAAAAACTGTTTTTT.

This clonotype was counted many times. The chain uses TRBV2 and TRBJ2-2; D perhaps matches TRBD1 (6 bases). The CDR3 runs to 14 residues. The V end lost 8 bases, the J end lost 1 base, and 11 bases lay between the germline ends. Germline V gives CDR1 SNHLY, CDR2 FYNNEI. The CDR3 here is CASLGTKNTGELFF. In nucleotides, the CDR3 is TGTGCCAGCCTCGGGACAAAGAACACCGGGGAGCTGTTTTTT.

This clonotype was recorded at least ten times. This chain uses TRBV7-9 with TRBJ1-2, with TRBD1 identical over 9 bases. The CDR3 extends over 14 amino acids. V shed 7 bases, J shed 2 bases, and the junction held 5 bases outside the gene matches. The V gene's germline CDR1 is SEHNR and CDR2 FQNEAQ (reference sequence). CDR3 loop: CASTRTGDNYGYTF. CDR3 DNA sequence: TGTGCCAGCACCAGGACAGGGGACAACTATGGCTACACCTTC.

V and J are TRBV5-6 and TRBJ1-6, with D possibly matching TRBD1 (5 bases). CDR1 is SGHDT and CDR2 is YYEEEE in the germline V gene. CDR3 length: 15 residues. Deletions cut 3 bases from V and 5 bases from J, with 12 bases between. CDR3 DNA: TGTGCCAGCAGCTCTAAACGGGGCGATAATTCACCCCTCCACTTT. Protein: CASSSKRGDNSPLHF.